Given below is one T cell receptor beta chain in context. Its antigen remains unknown. This sample stems from a study of metastatic and nonmetastatic thyroid tumors. In the study overall: Comparison of repertoires was carried out across blood and tumor or nodule tissue from malignant and benign thyroid patients. Findings and caveats of the study: Across blood and tumor, TCR beta diversity in malignant thyroid tumors was reportedly significantly higher than in benign nodules.

The authors' processing: The distant-metastasis classifier for papillary thyroid cancer was built from CDR3 differences across clinicopathological groups. TCRdb called clones again from the PCR reads with MiXCR. TCRdb assigned the V and J calls; the authors' analysis was not used. Of 22,000 or so clones in the sample, about 14% were seen once. This CDR3 is built from 14 residues. The ends were cut back, 0 bases at V and 0 bases at J, with 6 bases in the middle. Germline V lookup: CDR1 SGHKS, CDR2 YYEKEE (reference sequence). Every patient underwent thyroid surgery untreated. The sequenced sample was tumor tissue. J is TRBJ1-1 and V is TRBV5-5; D remains ambiguous. The receptor was isolated from a female donor with papillary thyroid cancer or a benign thyroid nodule (not recorded which). Some clones in this sample may be carry-over from other donors' samples. CDR3 coding DNA: TGTGCCAGCAGCTTGGACCCGATGAACACTGAAGCTTTCTTT. This codes for CASSLDPMNTEAFF.